This entry features one TCR beta chain sequence. What it binds is unknown. Sequencing relied on a cDNA template that was reverse transcribed from extracted RNA. Generated by immunoSEQ multiplex PCR, the TCRdb table keeps only in-frame clones and is missing some. The sample carries more than 150,000 clones, 50% to 60% recorded once. The CDR3 contains 16 residues. The data belong to a study of CD8+ T cells in alopecia areata. Overall study context: Among treated patients, oral tofacitinib was administered at 5 to 10 mg twice daily.

Study findings and constraints: In lesional scalp, particularly from alopecia totalis/universalis, clonality was higher than in normal scalp. Sequence data from scalp samples additionally include resident alphabeta T cells of normal skin.

Sample: CD4+ T cells sorted from blood, taken at week 0. The receptor was isolated from a human donor with alopecia areata. The chain has TRBV12-2 and TRBJ1-1; TRBD1, the table's D call, was not compared with the DNA. TRBV12-2 is annotated as a pseudogene. The CDR3 protein is CASRLGRTDMNTEAFF. CDR3 sequence (DNA): TGTGCAAGTCGCTTAGGTAGGACGGACATGAACACTGAAGCTTTCTTT.